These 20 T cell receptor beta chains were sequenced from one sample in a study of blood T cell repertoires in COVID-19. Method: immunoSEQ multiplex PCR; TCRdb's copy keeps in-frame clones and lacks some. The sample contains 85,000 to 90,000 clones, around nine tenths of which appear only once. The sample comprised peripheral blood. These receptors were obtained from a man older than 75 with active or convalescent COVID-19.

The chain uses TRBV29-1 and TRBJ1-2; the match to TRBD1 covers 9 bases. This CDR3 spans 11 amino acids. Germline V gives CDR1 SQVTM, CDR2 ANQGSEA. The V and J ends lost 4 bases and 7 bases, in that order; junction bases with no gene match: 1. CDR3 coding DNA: TGCAGCGTTGGGGACAGGGCTGGCTACACCTTC. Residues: CSVGDRAGYTF.

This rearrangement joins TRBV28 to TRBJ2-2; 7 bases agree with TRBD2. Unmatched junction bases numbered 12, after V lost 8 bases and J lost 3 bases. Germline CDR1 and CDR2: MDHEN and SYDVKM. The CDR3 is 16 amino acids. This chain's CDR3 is CASSDGGRGDTGELFF. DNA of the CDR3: TGTGCCAGCTCCGATGGGGGTCGGGGGGACACCGGGGAGCTGTTTTTT.

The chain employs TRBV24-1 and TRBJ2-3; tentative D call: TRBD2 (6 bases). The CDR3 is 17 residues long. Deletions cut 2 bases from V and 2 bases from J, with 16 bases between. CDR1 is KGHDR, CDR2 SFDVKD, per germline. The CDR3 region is CATSDSRLVWYTDTQYF. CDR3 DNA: TGTGCCACCAGTGATTCCCGACTAGTTTGGTACACAGATACGCAGTATTTT.

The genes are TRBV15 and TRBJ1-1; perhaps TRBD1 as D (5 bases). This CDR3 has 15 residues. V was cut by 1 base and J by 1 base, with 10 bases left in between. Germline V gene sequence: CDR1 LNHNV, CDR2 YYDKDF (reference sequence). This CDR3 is CATSRGGTGNTEAFF. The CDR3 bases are TGTGCCACCAGCAGAGGGGGAACAGGGAACACTGAAGCTTTCTTT.

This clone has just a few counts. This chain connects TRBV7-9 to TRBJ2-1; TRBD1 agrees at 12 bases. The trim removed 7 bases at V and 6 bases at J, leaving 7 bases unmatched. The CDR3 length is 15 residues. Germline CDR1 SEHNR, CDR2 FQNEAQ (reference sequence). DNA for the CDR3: TGTGCCAGCATCGGGGGACAGGGGGCCCGCAATGAGCAGTTCTTC. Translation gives CASIGGQGARNEQFF.

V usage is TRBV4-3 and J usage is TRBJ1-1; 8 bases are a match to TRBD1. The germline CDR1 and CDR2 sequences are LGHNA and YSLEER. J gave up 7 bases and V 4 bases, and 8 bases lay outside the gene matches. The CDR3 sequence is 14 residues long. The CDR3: CASSPGQGNGEAFF. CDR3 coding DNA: TGCGCCAGCAGCCCCGGACAGGGAAACGGTGAAGCTTTCTTT.

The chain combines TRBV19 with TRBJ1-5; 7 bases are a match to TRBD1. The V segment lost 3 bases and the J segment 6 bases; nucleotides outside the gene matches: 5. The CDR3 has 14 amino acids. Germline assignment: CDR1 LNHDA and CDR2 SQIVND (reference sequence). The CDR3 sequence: CASSMGDRAQPQHF. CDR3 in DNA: TGTGCCAGTAGTATGGGGGACAGAGCTCAGCCCCAGCATTTT.

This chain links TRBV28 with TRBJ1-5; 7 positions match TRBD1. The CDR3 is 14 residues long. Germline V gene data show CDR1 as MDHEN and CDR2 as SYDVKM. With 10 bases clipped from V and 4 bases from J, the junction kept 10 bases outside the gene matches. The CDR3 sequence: CATRSGTANQPQHF. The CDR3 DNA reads TGTGCCACAAGGTCCGGGACAGCAAATCAGCCCCAGCATTTT.

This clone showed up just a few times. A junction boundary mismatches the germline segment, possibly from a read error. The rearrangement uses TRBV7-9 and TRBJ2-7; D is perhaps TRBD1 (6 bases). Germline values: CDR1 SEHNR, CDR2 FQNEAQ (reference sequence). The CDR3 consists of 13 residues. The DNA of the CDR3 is TGTGCCAGCAGCAAAGAGGGGGTAGGCAGGGCGGTGTTC. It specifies CASSKEGVGRAVF.

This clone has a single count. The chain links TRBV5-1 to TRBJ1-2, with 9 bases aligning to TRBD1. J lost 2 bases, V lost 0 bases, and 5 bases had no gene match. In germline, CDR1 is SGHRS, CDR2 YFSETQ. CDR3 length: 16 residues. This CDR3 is CASSLVETGGNYGYTF. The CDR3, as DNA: TGCGCCAGCAGCTTGGTGGAAACAGGGGGCAACTATGGCTACACCTTC. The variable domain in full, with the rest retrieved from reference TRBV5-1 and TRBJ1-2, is KAGVTQTPRYLIKTRGQQVTLSCSPISGHRSVSWYQQTPGQGLQFLFEYFSETQRNKGNFPGRFSGRQFSNSRSEMNVSTLELGDSALYLCASSLVETGGNYGYTFGSGTRLTVV.

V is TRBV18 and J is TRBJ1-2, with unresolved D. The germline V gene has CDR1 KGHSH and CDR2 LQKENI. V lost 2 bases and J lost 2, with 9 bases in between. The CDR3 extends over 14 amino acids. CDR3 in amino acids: CASSPAGGNYGYTF. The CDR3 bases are TGTGCCAGCTCACCAGCAGGTGGAAACTATGGCTACACCTTC. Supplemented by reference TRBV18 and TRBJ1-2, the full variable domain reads NAGVMQNPRHLVRRRGQEARLRCSPMKGHSHVYWYRQLPEEGLKFMVYLQKENIIDESGMPKERFSAEFPKEGPSILRIQQVVRGDSAAYFCASSPAGGNYGYTFGSGTRLTVV.

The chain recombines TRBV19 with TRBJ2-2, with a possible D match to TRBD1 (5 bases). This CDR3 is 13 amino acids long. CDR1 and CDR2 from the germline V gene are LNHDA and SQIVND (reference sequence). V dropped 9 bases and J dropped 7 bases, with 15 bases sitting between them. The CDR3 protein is CASRAQSGGELFF. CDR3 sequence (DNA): TGTGCCAGCAGGGCCCAAAGTGGCGGGGAGCTGTTTTTT.

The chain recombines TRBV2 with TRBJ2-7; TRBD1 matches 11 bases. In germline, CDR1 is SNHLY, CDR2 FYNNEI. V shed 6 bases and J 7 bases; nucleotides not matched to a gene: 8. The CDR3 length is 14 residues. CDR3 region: CASSTDRGRGEQYF. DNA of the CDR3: TGTGCCAGCAGCACGGACAGGGGGCGCGGGGAGCAGTACTTC.

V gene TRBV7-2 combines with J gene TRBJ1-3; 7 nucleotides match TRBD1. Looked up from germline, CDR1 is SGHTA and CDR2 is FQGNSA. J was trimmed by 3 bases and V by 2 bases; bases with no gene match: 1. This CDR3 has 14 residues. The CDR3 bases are TGTGCCAGCAGCTTACGACAGGGTGGAAACACCATATATTTT. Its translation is CASSLRQGGNTIYF.

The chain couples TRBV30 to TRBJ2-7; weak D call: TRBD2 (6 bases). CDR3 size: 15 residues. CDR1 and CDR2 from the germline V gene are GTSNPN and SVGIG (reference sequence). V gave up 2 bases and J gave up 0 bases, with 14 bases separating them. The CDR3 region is CAWSTGDGISYEQYF. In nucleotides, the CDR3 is TGTGCCTGGAGTACGGGGGACGGTATCTCCTACGAGCAGTACTTC.

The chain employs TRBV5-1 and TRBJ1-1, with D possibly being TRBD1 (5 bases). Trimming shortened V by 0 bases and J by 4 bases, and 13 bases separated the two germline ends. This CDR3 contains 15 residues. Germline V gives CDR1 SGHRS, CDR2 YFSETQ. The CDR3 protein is CASSLGGGRGTEAFF. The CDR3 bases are TGCGCCAGCAGCTTGGGGGGCGGTAGGGGCACTGAAGCTTTCTTT.

The CDR3 protein is CASSSLGTSGSRHLYEQYF. For the CDR3, the DNA is TGTGCCAGTAGTAGTTTAGGGACTAGCGGGAGCCGACACCTCTACGAGCAGTACTTC. This sequence joins TRBV19 and TRBJ2-7, with TRBD2 identical over 14 bases. Per germline, CDR1 LNHDA and CDR2 SQIVND (reference sequence). V shed 4 bases and J 3 bases; nucleotides not matched to a gene: 14. This CDR3 has 19 residues.

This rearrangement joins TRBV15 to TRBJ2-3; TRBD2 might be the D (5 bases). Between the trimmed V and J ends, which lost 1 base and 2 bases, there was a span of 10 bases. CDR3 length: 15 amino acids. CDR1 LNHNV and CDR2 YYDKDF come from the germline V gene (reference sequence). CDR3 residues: CATSRVRAVTDTQYF. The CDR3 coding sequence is TGTGCCACCAGCAGAGTGAGGGCAGTCACAGATACGCAGTATTTT.

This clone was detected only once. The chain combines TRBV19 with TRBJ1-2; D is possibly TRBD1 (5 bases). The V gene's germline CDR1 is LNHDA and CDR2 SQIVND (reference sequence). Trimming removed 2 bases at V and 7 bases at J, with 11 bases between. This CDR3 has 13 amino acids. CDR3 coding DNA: TGTGCCAGTAGTATAAGTGGGGCGCCTGGCTACACCTTC. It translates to CASSISGAPGYTF.

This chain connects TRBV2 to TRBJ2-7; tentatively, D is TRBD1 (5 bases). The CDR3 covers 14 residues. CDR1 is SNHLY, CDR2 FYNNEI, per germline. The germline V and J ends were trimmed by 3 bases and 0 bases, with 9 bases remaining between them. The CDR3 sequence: CASSDRDSSYEQYF. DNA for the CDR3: TGTGCCAGCAGTGACCGAGACAGCTCCTACGAGCAGTACTTC.